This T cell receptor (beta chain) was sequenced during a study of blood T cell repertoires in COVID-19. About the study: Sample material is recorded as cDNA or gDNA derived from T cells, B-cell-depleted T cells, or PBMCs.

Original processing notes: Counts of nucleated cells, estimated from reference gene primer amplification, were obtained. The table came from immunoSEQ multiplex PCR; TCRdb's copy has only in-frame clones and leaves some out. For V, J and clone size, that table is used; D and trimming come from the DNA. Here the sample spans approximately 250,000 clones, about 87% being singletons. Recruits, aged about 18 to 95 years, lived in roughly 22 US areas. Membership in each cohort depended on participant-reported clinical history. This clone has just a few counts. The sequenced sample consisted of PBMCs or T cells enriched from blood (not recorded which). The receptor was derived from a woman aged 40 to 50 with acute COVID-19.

The CDR3 reads CASSFLGTGVMNTEAFF. CDR3 nucleotides: TGTGCCAGCAGTTTTTTAGGGACAGGGGTTATGAACACTGAAGCTTTCTTT. The V and J genes are TRBV28 and TRBJ1-1; TRBD1 aligns across 10 bases. The V segment lost 3 bases and the J segment 0 bases; nucleotides outside the gene matches: 7. The germline V gene encodes CDR1 MDHEN and CDR2 SYDVKM. This CDR3 comprises 17 residues.